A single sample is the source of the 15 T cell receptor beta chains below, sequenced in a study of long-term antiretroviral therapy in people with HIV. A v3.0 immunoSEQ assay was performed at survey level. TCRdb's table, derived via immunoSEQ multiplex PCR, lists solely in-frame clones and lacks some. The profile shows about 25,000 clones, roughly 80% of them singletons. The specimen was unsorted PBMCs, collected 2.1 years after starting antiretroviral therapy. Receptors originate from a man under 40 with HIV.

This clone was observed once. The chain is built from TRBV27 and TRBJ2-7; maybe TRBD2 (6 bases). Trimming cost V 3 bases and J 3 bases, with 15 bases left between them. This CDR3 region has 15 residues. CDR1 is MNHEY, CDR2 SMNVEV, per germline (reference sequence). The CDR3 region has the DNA TGTGCCAGCAGTTTCACGGGGGTGGAGTTCTACGAGCAGTACTTC. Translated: CASSFTGVEFYEQYF.

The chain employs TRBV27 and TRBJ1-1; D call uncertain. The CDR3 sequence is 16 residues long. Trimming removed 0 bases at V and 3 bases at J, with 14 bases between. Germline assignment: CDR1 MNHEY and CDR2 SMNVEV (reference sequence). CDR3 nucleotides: TGTGCCAGCAGTTTATCGGGGAGGGCTTGGGACACTGAAGCTTTCTTT. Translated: CASSLSGRAWDTEAFF.

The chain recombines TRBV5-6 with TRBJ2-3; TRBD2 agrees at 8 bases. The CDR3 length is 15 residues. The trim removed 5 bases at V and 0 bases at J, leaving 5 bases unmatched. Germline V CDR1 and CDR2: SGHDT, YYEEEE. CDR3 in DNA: TGTGCCAGCAGACAGACGGGGGGGAGCACAGATACGCAGTATTTT. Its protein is CASRQTGGSTDTQYF.

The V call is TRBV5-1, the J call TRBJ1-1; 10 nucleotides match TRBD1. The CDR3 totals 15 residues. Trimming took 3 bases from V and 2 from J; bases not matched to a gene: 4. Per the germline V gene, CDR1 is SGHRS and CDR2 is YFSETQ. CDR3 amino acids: CASSWTGGSNTEAFF. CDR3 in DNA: TGCGCCAGCAGCTGGACAGGGGGATCAAACACTGAAGCTTTCTTT.

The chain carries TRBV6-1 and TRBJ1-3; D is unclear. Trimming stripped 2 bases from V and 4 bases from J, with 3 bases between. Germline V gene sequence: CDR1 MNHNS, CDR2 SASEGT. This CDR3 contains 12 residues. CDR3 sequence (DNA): TGTGCCAGCAGTGAATCCGGAAACACCATATATTTT. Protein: CASSESGNTIYF.

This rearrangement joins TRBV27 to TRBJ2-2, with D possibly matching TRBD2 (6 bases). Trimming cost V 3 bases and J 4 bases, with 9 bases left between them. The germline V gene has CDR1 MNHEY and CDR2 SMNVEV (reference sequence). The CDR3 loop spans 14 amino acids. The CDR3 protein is CASSFGGTTGELFF. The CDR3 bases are TGTGCCAGCAGTTTTGGGGGGACCACCGGGGAGCTGTTTTTT.

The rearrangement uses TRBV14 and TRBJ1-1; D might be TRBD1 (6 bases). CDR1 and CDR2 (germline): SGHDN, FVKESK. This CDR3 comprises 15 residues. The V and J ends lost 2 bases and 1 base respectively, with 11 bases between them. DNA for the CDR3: TGTGCCAGCAGCCAATCGGGGGCGCGGAACACTGAAGCTTTCTTT. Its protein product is CASSQSGARNTEAFF.

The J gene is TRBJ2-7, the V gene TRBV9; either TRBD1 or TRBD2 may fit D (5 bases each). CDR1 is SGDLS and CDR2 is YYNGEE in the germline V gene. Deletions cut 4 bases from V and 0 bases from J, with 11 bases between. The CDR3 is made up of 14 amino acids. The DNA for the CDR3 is TGTGCCAGCAGCCCCTCCGGGACCTCCTACGAGCAGTACTTC. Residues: CASSPSGTSYEQYF.

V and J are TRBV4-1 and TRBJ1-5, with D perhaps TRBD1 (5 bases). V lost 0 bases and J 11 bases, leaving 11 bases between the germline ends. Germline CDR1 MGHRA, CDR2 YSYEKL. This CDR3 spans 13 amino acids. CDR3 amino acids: CASSQEGPRAQHF. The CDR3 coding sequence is TGCGCCAGCAGCCAAGAGGGACCTCGAGCCCAGCATTTT.

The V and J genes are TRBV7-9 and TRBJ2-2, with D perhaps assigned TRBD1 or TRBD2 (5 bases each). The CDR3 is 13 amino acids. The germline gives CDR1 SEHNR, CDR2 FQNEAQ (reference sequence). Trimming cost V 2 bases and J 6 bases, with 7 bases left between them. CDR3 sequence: CASSLLGPGELFF. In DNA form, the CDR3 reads TGTGCCAGCAGCTTATTGGGACCCGGGGAGCTGTTTTTT.

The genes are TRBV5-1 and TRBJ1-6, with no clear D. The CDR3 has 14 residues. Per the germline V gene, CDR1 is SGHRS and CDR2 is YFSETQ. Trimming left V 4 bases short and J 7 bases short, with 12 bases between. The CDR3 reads CASSNEDLNSPLHF. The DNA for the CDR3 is TGCGCCAGCAGCAACGAGGACCTAAATTCACCCCTCCACTTT. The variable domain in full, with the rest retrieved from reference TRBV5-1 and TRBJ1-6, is KAGVTQTPRYLIKTRGQQVTLSCSPISGHRSVSWYQQTPGQGLQFLFEYFSETQRNKGNFPGRFSGRQFSNSRSEMNVSTLELGDSALYLCASSNEDLNSPLHFGNGTRLTVT.

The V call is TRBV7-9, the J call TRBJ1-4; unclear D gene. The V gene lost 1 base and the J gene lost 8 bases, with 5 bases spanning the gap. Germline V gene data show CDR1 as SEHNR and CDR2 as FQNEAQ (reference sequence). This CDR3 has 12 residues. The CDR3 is CASSLVGEKLFF. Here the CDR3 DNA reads TGTGCCAGCAGCTTAGTAGGGGAAAAACTGTTTTTT.

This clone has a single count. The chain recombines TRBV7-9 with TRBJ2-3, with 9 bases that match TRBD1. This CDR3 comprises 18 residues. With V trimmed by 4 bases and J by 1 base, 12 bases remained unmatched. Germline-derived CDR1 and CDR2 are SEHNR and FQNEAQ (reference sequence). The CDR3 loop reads CASSSQKGDRARTDTQYF. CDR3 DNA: TGTGCCAGCAGCTCCCAAAAAGGGGACAGGGCACGCACAGATACGCAGTATTTT. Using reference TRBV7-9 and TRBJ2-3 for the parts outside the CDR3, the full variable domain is DTGVSQNPRHKITKRGQNVTFRCDPISEHNRLYWYRQTLGQGPEFLTYFQNEAQLEKSRLLSDRFSAERPKGSFSTLEIQRTEQGDSAMYLCASSSQKGDRARTDTQYFGPGTRLTVL.

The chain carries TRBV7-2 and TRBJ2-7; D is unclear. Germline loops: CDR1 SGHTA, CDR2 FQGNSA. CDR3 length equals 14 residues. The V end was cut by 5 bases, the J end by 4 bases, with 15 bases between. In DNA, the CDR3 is TGTGCCAGCAGCCTTGCCCTCCCTGGGTACGAGCAGTACTTC. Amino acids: CASSLALPGYEQYF. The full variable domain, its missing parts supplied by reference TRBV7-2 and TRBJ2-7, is GAGVSQSPSNKVTEKGKDVELRCDPISGHTALYWYRQSLGQGLEFLIYFQGNSAPDKSGLPSDRFSAERTGGSVSTLTIQRTQQEDSAVYLCASSLALPGYEQYFGPGTRLTVT.

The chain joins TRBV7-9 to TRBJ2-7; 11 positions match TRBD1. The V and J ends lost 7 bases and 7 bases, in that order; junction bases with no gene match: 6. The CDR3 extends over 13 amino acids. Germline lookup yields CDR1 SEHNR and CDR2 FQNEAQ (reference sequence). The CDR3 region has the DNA TGTGCCAGCAACGGACAGGGGGCGAATGAGCAGTACTTC. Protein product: CASNGQGANEQYF.